The 11 T cell receptor beta chains listed next were all sequenced from one sample in a study of blood T cell repertoires in COVID-19. Assay used: immunoSEQ multiplex PCR; TCRdb lists only in-frame clones, some missing. The sample carries over 150,000 clones, approximately 91% recorded once. Source material: peripheral blood. Receptors originate from a man in his late teens or twenties with acute or convalescent COVID-19.

This chain joins TRBV19 and TRBJ1-1; D might be TRBD1 (6 bases). Germline-derived CDR1 and CDR2 are LNHDA and SQIVND (reference sequence). CDR3 length: 16 amino acids. V lost 4 bases to trimming and J lost 0 bases, with 15 bases between them. CDR3 protein: CASSNLDSTVNTEAFF. Here the CDR3 DNA reads TGTGCCAGTAGTAACCTGGACAGCACAGTGAACACTGAAGCTTTCTTT. Complete variable domain (other parts from reference TRBV19 and TRBJ1-1): DGGITQSPKYLFRKEGQNVTLSCEQNLNHDAMYWYRQDPGQGLRLIYYSQIVNDFQKGDIAEGYSVSREKKESFPLTVTSAQKNPTAFYLCASSNLDSTVNTEAFFGQGTRLTVV.

The chain has TRBV19 and TRBJ1-5, with no clear D. Trimming removed 3 bases at V and 1 base at J, with 13 bases between. The CDR3 contains 16 residues. In germline, CDR1 is LNHDA, CDR2 SQIVND (reference sequence). Here the CDR3 reads CASSIKFSRSNQPQHF. CDR3 bases: TGTGCCAGTAGTATTAAGTTTTCCCGGAGCAATCAGCCCCAGCATTTT. The whole variable domain, filled in from reference TRBV19 and TRBJ1-5, reads DGGITQSPKYLFRKEGQNVTLSCEQNLNHDAMYWYRQDPGQGLRLIYYSQIVNDFQKGDIAEGYSVSREKKESFPLTVTSAQKNPTAFYLCASSIKFSRSNQPQHFGDGTRLSIL.

The rearrangement joins TRBV9 to TRBJ1-1; a possible D gene is TRBD1 (5 bases). Per germline, CDR1 SGDLS and CDR2 YYNGEE. V dropped 2 bases and J dropped 13 bases, with 21 bases sitting between them. The CDR3 is 14 amino acids. The CDR3 loop reads CASSVSPGGYIGFF. In DNA, the CDR3 is TGTGCCAGCAGCGTGTCCCCGGGGGGTTATATCGGTTTCTTT.

Turning to this clone: Distinct nucleotide sequences in the sample also encode this CDR3. V gene TRBV5-1 combines with J gene TRBJ1-2; TRBD1 matches 8 bases. This CDR3 comprises 15 residues. Germline CDR1 is SGHRS and CDR2 is YFSETQ. V shed 1 base, J shed 5 bases, and the junction held 7 bases outside the gene matches. The CDR3 here is CASSLSQGALYGYTF. The CDR3 DNA reads as TGCGCCAGCAGCTTGTCCCAGGGGGCATTATATGGCTACACCTTC.

This chain connects TRBV4-1 to TRBJ1-5; no clear D gene. Germline V CDR1 and CDR2: MGHRA, YSYEKL. The V gene lost 4 bases and the J gene lost 0 bases, with 22 bases spanning the gap. The CDR3 length is 19 residues. DNA for the CDR3: TGCGCCAGCAGCCCCCTTCCCATAACCCATACCTATAGCAATCAGCCCCAGCATTTT. Encoded protein: CASSPLPITHTYSNQPQHF.

The chain has TRBV5-6 and TRBJ2-2; D is unresolved. This CDR3 has 16 amino acids. Germline loops: CDR1 SGHDT, CDR2 YYEEEE. Between the trimmed V and J ends, which lost 4 bases and 2 bases, there was a span of 15 bases. The CDR3 here is CASSPGQASNTGELFF. The DNA of the CDR3 is TGTGCCAGCAGCCCCGGTCAGGCGTCCAACACCGGGGAGCTGTTTTTT.

CDR3 region: CASSLSGQGGTEAFF. In DNA form, the CDR3 reads TGTGCCAGCAGTTTATCCGGACAGGGAGGTACTGAAGCTTTCTTT. The V call is TRBV27, the J call TRBJ1-1, with TRBD1 matching over 8 bases. V was clipped by 0 bases and J by 5 bases; unmatched bases: 5. Germline CDR1 MNHEY, CDR2 SMNVEV (reference sequence). The CDR3 has 15 residues.

The chain uses TRBV3-1 (or the pseudogene TRBV3-2) and TRBJ1-1; 9 nucleotides align to TRBD1. The CDR3 totals 14 residues. Trimming took 1 base from V and 4 from J; bases not matched to a gene: 1. The germline V gene encodes CDR1 LGHDT and CDR2 YNNKEL (reference sequence). The CDR3 DNA follows: TGTGCCAGCAGCCAAGGGGGACAGGGCACTGAAGCTTTCTTT. The encoded protein is CASSQGGQGTEAFF.

In regard to this clone: The junction departs from germline at one end; a sequencing error may be responsible. V usage is TRBV12-3 or TRBV12-4 and J usage is TRBJ2-1, with D tentatively TRBD2 (5 bases). The CDR3 runs to 13 residues. This chain's CDR3 is CASTLGSGFEQFF. The CDR3 DNA follows: TGTGCCAGCACTTTAGGGAGCGGATTTGAGCAGTTCTTC.

This clone was counted a single time. The chain joins TRBV10-1 to TRBJ2-7, with 13 bases fitting TRBD2. The CDR3 contains 12 residues. Germline values: CDR1 WNHNN, CDR2 SYGVQD (reference sequence). Trimming took 11 bases from V and 5 from J; bases not matched to a gene: 3. The CDR3 spells CAVGLAGDEQYF. The CDR3 DNA reads TGCGCCGTCGGACTAGCGGGAGACGAGCAGTACTTC.

The chain recombines TRBV14 with TRBJ1-1, with unresolved D. There are 16 residues in the CDR3. Trimming took 3 bases from V and 1 from J, leaving 15 bases between them. Germline CDR1 reads SGHDN; CDR2 reads FVKESK. The CDR3 DNA reads TGTGCCAGCAGCCATCGGGAACCGCTAGGGAACACTGAAGCTTTCTTT. As protein: CASSHREPLGNTEAFF.